A single sample gave rise to the 10 T cell receptor beta chains below, sequenced in a study of T-cell reconstitution after alpha-beta-depleted transplantation in children. TCRbeta library construction was performed incorporating unique molecular identifiers. Each CDR3 protein is one row after TCRdb ran MiXCR on the PCR reads. The table has approximately 640,000 distinct CDR3 sequences, roughly 17% seen once. The source was PBMCs from the stem cell graft donor, collected from the stem cell graft. The receptors originated from a human donor who donated a stem cell graft to a child with acute myeloid leukemia.

The rearrangement joins TRBV5-1 to TRBJ1-2; D gene uncertain. CDR3 length: 15 amino acids. Germline V gene lookup returns CDR1 SGHRS and CDR2 YFSETQ. The ends were cut back, 4 bases at V and 2 bases at J, with 15 bases in the middle. The CDR3 region has the DNA TGCGCCAGCAGCCTAACCCCCGGACGGAACTATGGCTACACCTTC. Protein sequence: CASSLTPGRNYGYTF.

In this sample, this clonotype turned up many times. The chain combines TRBV5-1 with TRBJ2-2; D is tentatively TRBD1 or TRBD2 (5 bases each). Germline V CDR1 and CDR2: SGHRS, YFSETQ. V was pared by 4 bases and J by 6 bases, with 13 bases between. The CDR3 is made up of 14 amino acids. The CDR3 loop reads CASSQARDAGELFF. The CDR3 nucleotides read TGCGCCAGCAGCCAGGCCAGGGACGCCGGGGAGCTGTTTTTT.

With respect to this clonotype: The germline gene is not matched at one end of the junction; a read error may be the cause. The chain uses TRBV5-5 and TRBJ2-3, with 7 bases matching TRBD1. The CDR3 covers 14 residues. Per the germline V gene, CDR1 is SGHKS and CDR2 is YYEKEE (reference sequence). CDR3 sequence: CACSSEGATDTQYF. The CDR3, as DNA: TGTGCCTGCAGCTCTGAGGGGGCAACAGATACGCAGTATTTT.

The chain combines TRBV24-1 with TRBJ2-2, with TRBD1 matching over 8 bases. The CDR3 sequence is 15 residues long. V shed 10 bases and J 1 base; nucleotides not matched to a gene: 7. Germline V gene sequence: CDR1 KGHDR, CDR2 SFDVKD. CDR3 sequence (DNA): TGTGCCACTAACGCCGGGACAGGGAACACCGGGGAGCTGTTTTTT. It is translated as CATNAGTGNTGELFF.

This clonotype was detected many times. The V gene is TRBV5-1, the J gene TRBJ2-1; D perhaps matches TRBD1 (5 bases). The length of the CDR3 is 13 residues. Germline V CDR1 and CDR2: SGHRS, YFSETQ. Trimming took 4 bases from V and 8 from J, leaving 13 bases between them. The CDR3 sequence: CASSRDRGYEQFF. As DNA, the CDR3 is TGCGCCAGCAGCCGCGACAGAGGCTATGAGCAGTTCTTC.

This chain links TRBV7-2 with TRBJ2-7, with D perhaps matching TRBD1 (5 bases). The ends were cut back, 2 bases at V and 6 bases at J, with 11 bases in the middle. This CDR3 has 13 residues. The germline gives CDR1 SGHTA, CDR2 FQGNSA. The CDR3 DNA sequence: TGTGCCAGCAGCTTATATTTTGGGGCCGAGCAGTACTTC. Encoded protein: CASSLYFGAEQYF. The full variable domain, in which reference TRBV7-2 and TRBJ2-7 provide the parts outside the CDR3, is GAGVSQSPSNKVTEKGKDVELRCDPISGHTALYWYRQSLGQGLEFLIYFQGNSAPDKSGLPSDRFSAERTGGSVSTLTIQRTQQEDSAVYLCASSLYFGAEQYFGPGTRLTVT.

The sample holds a few counts of this clonotype. The chain joins TRBV5-1 to TRBJ1-5; TRBD1 aligns across 8 bases. CDR1 and CDR2 (germline): SGHRS, YFSETQ. Trimming cost V 4 bases and J 1 base; bases outside gene matches: 7. The CDR3 has 16 residues. The CDR3 is CASSPGQGTSNQPQHF. The CDR3 region has the DNA TGCGCCAGCAGCCCCGGACAGGGAACAAGCAATCAGCCCCAGCATTTT.

This clonotype has ten or more counts. This rearrangement joins TRBV25-1 to TRBJ2-3; tentative D call: TRBD2 (6 bases). The CDR3 runs 15 residues. Trimming shortened V by 3 bases and J by 0 bases, and 10 bases separated the two germline ends. Germline CDR1 reads MGHDK; CDR2 reads SYGVNS. The CDR3 DNA reads as TGTGCCAGCAGTGATCCCGGGACTAGCACAGATACGCAGTATTTT. This encodes CASSDPGTSTDTQYF.

Points on this clonotype: This may be a read error: a much more frequent sequence differs by one nucleotide. The chain recombines TRBV7-9 with TRBJ1-1; D is possibly TRBD1 (5 bases). Germline lookup yields CDR1 SEHNR and CDR2 FQNEAQ (reference sequence). The CDR3 contains 14 residues. The CDR3 DNA reads as TGTGCCAGCTGCTTATTTGGGGGGAACACTGAAGCTTTCTTT. Its translation is CASCLFGGNTEAFF.

This clonotype was found once. The gene calls are TRBV5-1 and TRBJ1-5; possible D gene TRBD1, 6 bases. Trimming shortened V by 4 bases and J by 3 bases, and 11 bases separated the two germline ends. The germline gives CDR1 SGHRS, CDR2 YFSETQ. The CDR3 totals 14 residues. The DNA for the CDR3 is TGCGCCAGCAGCCCCGGACAGAACAATCAGCCCCAGCATTTT. This encodes CASSPGQNNQPQHF.